This T cell receptor (beta chain) came from a study of T cell responses to AZD1222 COVID-19 vaccine. Germline CDR1 is SEHNR and CDR2 is FQNEAQ (reference sequence). V was clipped by 8 bases and J by 0 bases; unmatched bases: 11. The CDR3 is made up of 16 amino acids. Study results and limitations: Spike-specific TCR breadth and depth were elevated following two AZD1222 doses. Mostly white British, mostly female donors; authors suggested clonal diversity may be underestimated. Repertoire sampling occurred only after the peak T cell response. At baseline, seropositivity was found in only a handful of AZD1222 recipients.

Some clones are missing from TCRdb's copy, which holds only in-frame ones; the method was immunoSEQ multiplex PCR. The sample holds about 150,000 clones, around 90% seen once. Regarding this clone: Its cognate antigen is unknown.

The specimen was peripheral blood, collected 28 days after the second AZD1222 dose. This sequence joins TRBV7-9 and TRBJ2-3; TRBD1 matches 7 bases. The clonotype was recovered from an adult who received the AZD1222 COVID-19 vaccine. CDR3 sequence (DNA): TGTGCCAGCCCCGGACAGGACATGTCTAGCACAGATACGCAGTATTTT. As protein: CASPGQDMSSTDTQYF.